The source of this TCR beta chain is a study of blood T cells in healthy people across ages. A second roughly 7 to 11 cycle PCR used barcoded and J-beta primers. Researchers report that a template-switch adaptor with 12 random nucleotides tagged each cDNA molecule. TCRdb used MiXCR to reprocess the 5' RACE reads, holding one entry per CDR3 protein. The sample holds 800,000 or so distinct CDR3 sequences, 20% to 30% seen once. CDR3 length: 16 residues. Germline V gives CDR1 MGHRA, CDR2 YSYEKL. V was cut by 4 bases and J by 3 bases, with 18 bases left in between. The same sample was also studied in work on T cells of mothers and their children.

The J gene is TRBJ1-1, the V gene TRBV4-1; D call uncertain. The material sequenced was blood. The receptor's source is a boy between 10 and 17 years old in good health. The chain's CDR3 is CASSRISGRRDTEAFF. The DNA of the CDR3 is TGCGCCAGCAGCCGCATAAGTGGAAGGAGGGACACTGAAGCTTTCTTT.